This T cell receptor (beta chain) was found in a study of T cell changes during pregnancy in multiple sclerosis. TCRdb's copy holds only in-frame clones and misses some; the assay was immunoSEQ multiplex PCR. Altogether about 38,000 clones are present, 91% being singletons, with the ten largest covering roughly 6%. Germline V gene sequence: CDR1 SGHAT, CDR2 FQNNGV. J lost 1 base, V lost 4 bases, and 7 bases had no gene match. This CDR3 has 17 residues. The V call is TRBV11-2, the J call TRBJ1-2, with 12 bases lining up with TRBD1. The sequences come from CD8+ T cells from peripheral blood mononuclear cells, collected in the second trimester of pregnancy. The TCR originated in a female donor with multiple sclerosis, enrolled in a pregnancy study. CDR3 residues: CASSSRDRGRGNYGYTF. DNA for the CDR3: TGTGCCAGCAGCTCTCGGGACAGGGGGCGCGGTAACTATGGCTACACCTTC.